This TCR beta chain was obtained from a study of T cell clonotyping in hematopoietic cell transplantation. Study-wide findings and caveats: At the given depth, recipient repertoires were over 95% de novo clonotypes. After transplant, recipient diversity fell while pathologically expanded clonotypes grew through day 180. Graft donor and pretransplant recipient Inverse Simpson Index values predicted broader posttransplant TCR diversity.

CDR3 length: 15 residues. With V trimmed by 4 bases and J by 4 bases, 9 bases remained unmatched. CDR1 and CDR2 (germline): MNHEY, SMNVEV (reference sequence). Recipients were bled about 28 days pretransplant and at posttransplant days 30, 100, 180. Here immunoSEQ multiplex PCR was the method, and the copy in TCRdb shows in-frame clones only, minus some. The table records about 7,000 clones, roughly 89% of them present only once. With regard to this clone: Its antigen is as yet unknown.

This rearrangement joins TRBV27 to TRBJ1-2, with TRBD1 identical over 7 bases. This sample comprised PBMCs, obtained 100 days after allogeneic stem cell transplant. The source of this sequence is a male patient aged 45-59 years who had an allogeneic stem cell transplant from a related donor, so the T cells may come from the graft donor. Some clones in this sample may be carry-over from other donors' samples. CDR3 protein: CASSSGQPGLYGYTF. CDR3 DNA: TGTGCCAGCAGTTCGGGACAGCCGGGACTCTATGGCTACACCTTC.